This TCR beta chain was sequenced during a study of cytomegalovirus exposure and HLA in healthy donors. Study at large: When 300 to 500 donors were genotyped, about 86% of them were found to fall in the Caucasian-associated ancestry cluster.

The PCR used 60 Vbeta and 13 Jbeta primers. Method: immunoSEQ multiplex PCR; TCRdb's copy keeps in-frame clones and lacks some. The sample yields around 150,000 clones, about 86% seen once. Study conclusions and caveats: The investigators catalogued about 170 TCR beta chains as cytomegalovirus-associated. Analyses of presence/absence relied on an assumption of roughly uniform sequencing depth across donors. Per a prior analysis, the majority of TCR beta V segments were productive roughly 87% or roughly 30% of the time.

A note on this clone: The antigen remains undetermined.

Trimming took 3 bases from V and 3 from J, leaving 9 bases between them. The CDR3 has 14 amino acids. Germline CDR1 is SGHVS and CDR2 is FQNEAQ. The clonotype originates from a woman aged 30 to 39 in good health and CMV-seronegative. The specimen sequenced was PBMCs. V gene TRBV7-8 combines with J gene TRBJ1-5; D gene uncertain. CDR3 in amino acids: CASSFGRTNQPQHF. The CDR3 DNA sequence: TGTGCCAGCAGCTTCGGGAGAACCAATCAGCCCCAGCATTTT. Full variable domain (outside the CDR3, taken from reference TRBV7-8 and TRBJ1-5): GAGVSQSPRYKVAKRGQDVALRCDPISGHVSLFWYQQALGQGPEFLTYFQNEAQLDKSGLPSDRFFAERPEGSVSTLKIQRTQQEDSAVYLCASSFGRTNQPQHFGDGTRLSIL.